Listed here are 13 T cell receptor beta chains from one sample, sequenced in a study of T-cell memory formation after mild COVID-19. TCRdb reprocessed the 5' RACE reads via MiXCR and lists one record per CDR3 protein. The table has 300,000 to 350,000 distinct CDR3 sequences, roughly an eighth seen once; the top ten hold roughly a fifth. Source material: PBMCs or a T cell subset sorted from them (not recorded which). All receptors derive from a man between 18 and 35 years old who had mild COVID-19 (a few samples of this study predate the infection). Cell type and time point are not known.

V is TRBV7-2 and J is TRBJ1-1, with unresolved D. Trimming left V 2 bases short and J 1 base short, with 11 bases between. Germline-derived CDR1 and CDR2 are SGHTA and FQGNSA. The CDR3 has 15 amino acids. This CDR3 reads CASSLNPSRNTEAFF. The CDR3 DNA is TGTGCCAGCAGCTTAAATCCGTCCCGGAACACTGAAGCTTTCTTT. Full variable domain (remainder filled in from reference TRBV7-2 and TRBJ1-1): GAGVSQSPSNKVTEKGKDVELRCDPISGHTALYWYRQSLGQGLEFLIYFQGNSAPDKSGLPSDRFSAERTGGSVSTLTIQRTQQEDSAVYLCASSLNPSRNTEAFFGQGTRLTVV.

The gene calls are TRBV7-8 and TRBJ1-1; unclear D gene. The V end was cut by 6 bases, the J end by 4 bases, with 15 bases between. This CDR3 is 14 amino acids long. CDR1 SGHVS and CDR2 FQNEAQ come from the germline V gene. The CDR3 protein is CASRRDVGSTEAFF. CDR3 DNA: TGTGCCAGCAGGAGAGATGTGGGGAGCACTGAAGCTTTCTTT.

The genes are TRBV12-3 or TRBV12-4 and TRBJ1-1; D remains unclear. CDR3 size: 11 residues. Trimming stripped 5 bases from V and 11 bases from J, with 12 bases between. CDR3 in DNA: TGTGCCAGCAGTCCCCAGGTTGATGCTTTCTTT. It yields the protein CASSPQVDAFF.

The rearrangement uses TRBV6-2 or TRBV6-3 and TRBJ2-1, with D tentatively TRBD2 (6 bases). The V gene's germline CDR1 is MNHEY and CDR2 SVGEGT. The CDR3 sequence is 16 residues long. V lost 5 bases and J lost 0, with 14 bases in between. The CDR3 spells CASSPPGALSYNEQFF. The CDR3 DNA reads as TGTGCCAGCAGTCCTCCGGGAGCGCTCTCCTACAATGAGCAGTTCTTC.

The rearrangement uses TRBV6-5 and TRBJ2-5, with 9 nucleotides matching TRBD1. CDR1 MNHEY and CDR2 SVGAGI come from the germline V gene. Trimming at V came to 5 bases and at J to 5 bases, leaving 9 bases not matched to a gene. There are 15 residues in the CDR3. CDR3 sequence reads: CASSPRGQGWETQYF. The CDR3 nucleotides are TGTGCCAGCAGTCCGAGGGGACAGGGATGGGAGACCCAGTACTTC.

V gene TRBV7-9 combines with J gene TRBJ1-2; TRBD1 matches at 12 bases. V was pared by 6 bases and J by 4 bases, with 3 bases of the junction left unmatched. This CDR3 has 14 residues. Looked up from germline, CDR1 is SEHNR and CDR2 is FQNEAQ (reference sequence). CDR3 in amino acids: CASRGQGAVYGYTF. The DNA for the CDR3 is TGTGCCAGCAGGGGACAGGGGGCGGTCTATGGCTACACCTTC.

This chain uses TRBV7-6 with TRBJ2-5; possible D gene TRBD2, 6 bases. The CDR3 covers 13 residues. Looked up from germline, CDR1 is SGHVS and CDR2 is FNYEAQ. Trimming cost V 3 bases and J 7 bases, with 12 bases left between them. This chain's CDR3 is CASSFGRRGTQYF. Here the CDR3 DNA reads TGTGCCAGCAGCTTCGGGCGGCGGGGGACCCAGTACTTC.

At least ten counts were recorded for this clonotype. The chain links TRBV29-1 to TRBJ2-5, with unresolved D. V was shortened by 3 bases and J by 4 bases, with 9 bases between the two germline ends. This CDR3 region has 12 residues. Germline CDR1 SQVTM, CDR2 ANQGSEA. CDR3 bases: TGCAGCGTTGATGGGTCGGGAGAGACCCAGTACTTC. This codes for CSVDGSGETQYF.

The sample holds many counts of this clonotype. V is TRBV5-1 and J is TRBJ2-3; no reliable D call. Between the trimmed V and J ends, which lost 2 bases and 2 bases, there was a span of 12 bases. From germline, CDR1 is SGHRS and CDR2 YFSETQ. The CDR3 length is 15 residues. The CDR3 reads CASSLSLTSTDTQYF. For the CDR3, the DNA is TGCGCCAGCAGCTTAAGCTTAACCTCCACAGATACGCAGTATTTT.

V and J are TRBV7-9 and TRBJ2-3; 10 positions agree with TRBD2. The CDR3 contains 17 residues. The trim removed 1 base at V and 4 bases at J, leaving 8 bases unmatched. CDR1 and CDR2 from the germline V gene are SEHNR and FQNEAQ (reference sequence). The CDR3 bases are TGTGCCAGCAGCTTAGAATCCGGACTAGCGGCTTCAGATACGCAGTATTTT. As protein: CASSLESGLAASDTQYF.

This clonotype has a handful of counts. The J gene is TRBJ2-6, the V gene TRBV6-2 or TRBV6-3; weak D call: TRBD2 (6 bases). Looked up from germline, CDR1 is MNHEY and CDR2 is SVGEGT. The CDR3 contains 15 residues. V was shortened by 7 bases and J by 1 base, with 11 bases between the two germline ends. The CDR3 spells CASTHGGSGANVLTF. CDR3 DNA: TGTGCCAGCACCCACGGGGGATCTGGGGCCAACGTCCTGACTTTC.

The table lists this clonotype with a few counts. The genes are TRBV7-9 and TRBJ2-3; TRBD2 agrees at 9 bases. The V and J ends lost 2 bases and 2 bases, in that order; junction bases with no gene match: 5. The germline V gene has CDR1 SEHNR and CDR2 FQNEAQ (reference sequence). CDR3 length equals 16 residues. The CDR3, as DNA: TGTGCCAGCAGCTTACCCCAGCGGGGGGTCACAGATACGCAGTATTTT. Translated, it gives CASSLPQRGVTDTQYF.

The chain combines TRBV12-3 or TRBV12-4 with TRBJ2-2; D perhaps matches TRBD1 (6 bases). CDR3 length: 14 residues. Between the trimmed V and J ends, which lost 6 bases and 3 bases, there was a span of 11 bases. The CDR3 sequence: CASRRQADTGELFF. The CDR3 bases are TGTGCCAGCAGGAGACAGGCGGACACCGGGGAGCTGTTTTTT.